Below, 30 T cell receptor beta chains from the same sample are listed, as sequenced in a study of beta chain features in type 1 diabetes. Of the isolated RNA, all was reverse transcribed, and so the sequenced material was expressed TCRB transcripts. The method was immunoSEQ multiplex PCR; TCRdb's version includes in-frame clones alone and lacks a portion of them. This table holds fewer than 350,000 clones, 15% to 20% found once. The sample consisted of naive CD4+ T cells from blood. These receptors originate from a woman aged 18-29 years in good health.

The chain couples TRBV5-1 to TRBJ2-7, with a weak D call TRBD1 (5 bases). V lost 4 bases to trimming and J lost 3 bases, with 11 bases between them. This CDR3 contains 13 residues. Per germline, CDR1 SGHRS and CDR2 YFSETQ. The CDR3 region is CASSIAGIYEQYF. The CDR3 DNA follows: TGCGCCAGCAGCATCGCAGGGATCTACGAGCAGTACTTC.

This clone was counted between two and nine times. The chain carries TRBV27 and TRBJ2-1; possible D gene TRBD2, 6 bases. There are 15 residues in the CDR3. Germline values: CDR1 MNHEY, CDR2 SMNVEV (reference sequence). V was clipped by 2 bases and J by 6 bases, with 14 bases between them. CDR3 coding DNA: TGTGCCAGCAGTTTAAAATCCTCGCGGGGCAATGAGCAGTTCTTC. The encoded protein is CASSLKSSRGNEQFF.

This clone was picked up a small number of times. The chain couples TRBV2 to TRBJ2-5; TRBD1 might be the D (6 bases). The V end lost 1 base, the J end lost 5 bases, and 8 bases lay between the germline ends. The CDR3 is 13 amino acids. In germline, CDR1 is SNHLY, CDR2 FYNNEI. DNA for the CDR3: TGTGCCAGCAGTGAAGAAAGGGGGGAGACCCAGTACTTC. Encoded protein: CASSEERGETQYF.

Comment on this clone: The junction and the germline gene differ at one end; a read error may be behind it. The chain recombines TRBV7-7 with TRBJ2-2; no definite D call. Germline loops: CDR1 SSHAT, CDR2 FNYEAQ (reference sequence). This CDR3 contains 13 residues. The CDR3 protein is CASSVGSSGELFF. In nucleotides, the CDR3 is TGTGCTAGCAGCGTAGGTTCCTCCGGGGAGCTGTTTTTT.

The J gene is TRBJ2-5, the V gene TRBV4-1; 8 bases match TRBD1. V dropped 3 bases and J dropped 0; count of bases not matched to a gene: 3. CDR3 size: 15 residues. In germline, CDR1 is MGHRA, CDR2 YSYEKL. The CDR3, as DNA: TGCGCCAGCAGCCACCGGACAGGGAACCAAGAGACCCAGTACTTC. Translation: CASSHRTGNQETQYF.

The chain is built from TRBV11-1 and TRBJ2-7; 9 bases are shared with TRBD1. Germline assignment: CDR1 SGHAT and CDR2 FQDESV (reference sequence). V lost 4 bases and J lost 5; bases outside the gene matches: 3. The CDR3 totals 13 residues. The CDR3 region has the DNA TGTGCCAGCAGCTCGGACAGGGGCGACGAGCAGTACTTC. Amino acids: CASSSDRGDEQYF.

The sample holds a few counts of this clone. The chain links TRBV7-8 to TRBJ1-2; D is perhaps TRBD1 (6 bases). Trimming took 3 bases from V and 4 from J, leaving 12 bases between them. From germline, CDR1 is SGHVS and CDR2 FQNEAQ. CDR3 length equals 14 residues. CDR3 sequence (DNA): TGTGCCAGCAGCTTCCTGACAGGCCTCTATGGCTACACCTTC. It is translated as CASSFLTGLYGYTF.

In nucleotides, the CDR3 is TGTGCCTGGAGAACAGGGGTCGGGACCGGGGAGCTGTTTTTT. This encodes CAWRTGVGTGELFF. The V and J genes are TRBV30 and TRBJ2-2; 7 bases fit TRBD1. The V gene's germline CDR1 is GTSNPN and CDR2 SVGIG (reference sequence). J was trimmed by 5 bases and V by 3 bases; bases with no gene match: 6. The CDR3 has 14 amino acids.

The gene calls are TRBV5-1 and TRBJ1-1; 9 bases map to TRBD1. The CDR3 totals 15 residues. The V and J ends lost 3 bases and 3 bases, in that order; junction bases with no gene match: 6. Germline V CDR1 and CDR2: SGHRS, YFSETQ. The CDR3 here is CASSSTGGVDTEAFF. The CDR3 nucleotides read TGCGCCAGCAGCTCGACAGGGGGGGTAGACACTGAAGCTTTCTTT.

This clone was detected only a few times. The rearrangement links TRBV28 to TRBJ2-1; 11 positions agree with TRBD1. CDR1 MDHEN and CDR2 SYDVKM come from the germline V gene. The CDR3 runs 14 residues. The ends lost 3 bases at V and 8 bases at J; junction bases unmatched: 3. DNA for the CDR3: TGTGCCAGCAGTTTTGGGACAGGGGGATATGAGCAGTTCTTC. Translation gives CASSFGTGGYEQFF.

This clone has a handful of counts. This chain links TRBV21-1 with TRBJ2-1; TRBD2 reflects the table's D call only, with no check against the DNA. TRBV21-1 is labeled a pseudogene. This CDR3 contains 18 residues. The CDR3 DNA sequence: TGTGCCAGCAGCCCTACCCCAACTAGCGGCTTCTCCTACAATGAGCAGTTCTTC. This translates into CASSPTPTSGFSYNEQFF.

This clone was seen a handful of times. The CDR3 DNA sequence: TGTGCCAGCAAAGACAGGGGGAACACCGGGGAGCTGTTTTTT. Translating gives CASKDRGNTGELFF. This chain uses TRBV2 with TRBJ2-2, with 8 bases aligning to TRBD1. J gave up 1 base and V 7 bases, and 2 bases lay outside the gene matches. The CDR3 loop spans 14 amino acids. CDR1 and CDR2 from the germline V gene are SNHLY and FYNNEI. Filled out from reference TRBV2 and TRBJ2-2, the complete variable domain reads EPEVTQTPSHQVTQMGQEVILRCVPISNHLYFYWYRQILGQKVEFLVSFYNNEISEKSEIFDDQFSVERPDGSNFTLKIRSTKLEDSAMYFCASKDRGNTGELFFGEGSRLTVL.

Notes on this clone: A read error may produce the germline difference seen at one junction end. The chain is built from TRBV7-7 and TRBJ2-7; TRBD1 is a possible D gene (6 bases). This CDR3 is 14 amino acids long. Germline values: CDR1 SSHAT, CDR2 FNYEAQ (reference sequence). DNA for the CDR3: TGTGCTAGCAGCTTACTTAACAGGGCGGGCGAGCAGTACTTC. Translation: CASSLLNRAGEQYF.

The chain employs TRBV7-2 and TRBJ2-3, with 7 bases fitting TRBD2. Germline loops: CDR1 SGHTA, CDR2 FQGNSA. The CDR3 loop spans 14 amino acids. Germline trimming cut 5 bases from V and 0 bases from J; bases unmatched to any gene: 2. DNA for the CDR3: TGTGCCAGCAGCGGGACTATGAGCACAGATACGCAGTATTTT. Translating gives CASSGTMSTDTQYF. The entire variable domain, with the rest obtained from reference TRBV7-2 and TRBJ2-3, is as follows: GAGVSQSPSNKVTEKGKDVELRCDPISGHTALYWYRQSLGQGLEFLIYFQGNSAPDKSGLPSDRFSAERTGGSVSTLTIQRTQQEDSAVYLCASSGTMSTDTQYFGPGTRLTVL.

This chain joins TRBV30 and TRBJ2-1; 10 bases align to TRBD2. The CDR3 covers 17 residues. V lost 4 bases to trimming and J lost 5 bases; unmatched junction nucleotides: 14. Germline values: CDR1 GTSNPN, CDR2 SVGIG (reference sequence). The CDR3: CAWTPPRGLAGDNEQFF. The DNA for the CDR3 is TGTGCCTGGACTCCACCTAGAGGGCTAGCGGGAGACAATGAGCAGTTCTTC.

There are a few counts of this clone. The same CDR3 can be traced to other DNA sequences in this sample. This chain joins TRBV9 and TRBJ2-5; a weak D match, TRBD1 (6 bases). The germline CDR1 and CDR2 sequences are SGDLS and YYNGEE. V was shortened by 0 bases and J by 2 bases, with 8 bases between the two germline ends. This CDR3 region has 14 residues. This chain's CDR3 is CASSVGQGQETQYF. Written as DNA, the CDR3 is TGTGCCAGCAGCGTAGGTCAGGGGCAAGAGACCCAGTACTTC.

V usage is TRBV7-9 and J usage is TRBJ1-1; 7 bases are a match to TRBD1. The CDR3 extends over 17 amino acids. CDR1 SEHNR and CDR2 FQNEAQ come from the germline V gene (reference sequence). V was pared by 5 bases and J by 1 base, with 13 bases of the junction left unmatched. CDR3 nucleotides: TGTGCCAGCAGCCGCGGGAGGGACAGTCCTTGGAACACTGAAGCTTTCTTT. This sequence encodes CASSRGRDSPWNTEAFF. The full variable domain, with the rest looked up from reference TRBV7-9 and TRBJ1-1, is DTGVSQNPRHKITKRGQNVTFRCDPISEHNRLYWYRQTLGQGPEFLTYFQNEAQLEKSRLLSDRFSAERPKGSFSTLEIQRTEQGDSAMYLCASSRGRDSPWNTEAFFGQGTRLTVV.

This rearrangement joins TRBV2 to TRBJ1-1, with 9 bases lining up with TRBD1. CDR3 length: 16 residues. Losses at the gene ends were 5 bases for V and 0 bases for J; bases not matched to a gene: 7. The germline V gene has CDR1 SNHLY and CDR2 FYNNEI. In DNA form, the CDR3 reads TGTGCCAGCAGTCTCGGACAGGGGAAGGTGAACACTGAAGCTTTCTTT. It translates to CASSLGQGKVNTEAFF.

A few counts support this clone. V and J are TRBV30 and TRBJ1-2, with D maybe TRBD1 (5 bases). The CDR3 is 14 residues long. Germline V lookup: CDR1 GTSNPN, CDR2 SVGIG (reference sequence). V shed 3 bases and J shed 4 bases, with 15 bases lying between them. CDR3: CAWSRAIVSYGYTF. The CDR3 DNA is TGTGCCTGGAGCAGGGCGATCGTCTCCTATGGCTACACCTTC.

The chain is built from TRBV15 and TRBJ1-1; TRBD1 might be the D (6 bases). The CDR3 runs 16 residues. The germline V and J ends were trimmed by 5 bases and 0 bases, with 16 bases remaining between them. Germline V CDR1 and CDR2: LNHNV, YYDKDF (reference sequence). Written as DNA, the CDR3 is TGTGCCACCAGCCGATACTTGACAGGCGTGAACACTGAAGCTTTCTTT. Amino acid sequence: CATSRYLTGVNTEAFF. Full variable domain (outside the CDR3, taken from reference TRBV15 and TRBJ1-1): DAMVIQNPRYQVTQFGKPVTLSCSQTLNHNVMYWYQQKSSQAPKLLFHYYDKDFNNEADTPDNFQSRRPNTSFCFLDIRSPGLGDTAMYLCATSRYLTGVNTEAFFGQGTRLTVV.

V gene TRBV30 combines with J gene TRBJ1-1; possible D gene TRBD1, 6 bases. This CDR3 has 15 amino acids. Trimming shortened V by 0 bases and J by 5 bases, and 16 bases separated the two germline ends. Germline loops: CDR1 GTSNPN, CDR2 SVGIG (reference sequence). The CDR3 here is CAWSVVAGARTEAFF. As DNA, the CDR3 is TGTGCCTGGAGTGTAGTGGCAGGGGCGAGGACTGAAGCTTTCTTT.

As concerns this clone: The junction and the germline gene differ at one end; a read error may be behind it. The chain joins TRBV18 to TRBJ2-7; D perhaps matches TRBD1 (5 bases). CDR1 is KGHSH, CDR2 LQKENI, per germline. The CDR3 is 14 amino acids. The chain's CDR3 is CASSPRDSNYEQYF. The CDR3 DNA sequence: TGTGCCAGCTCCCCACGAGACAGCAACTACGAGCAGTACTTC.

Only a few counts were recorded for this clone. This chain uses TRBV30 with TRBJ1-3; no definite D call. Between the trimmed V and J ends, which lost 0 bases and 9 bases, there was a span of 6 bases. The germline V gene has CDR1 GTSNPN and CDR2 SVGIG (reference sequence). The CDR3 is made up of 11 amino acids. The CDR3 sequence: CAWSVGGTIYF. The CDR3 nucleotides read TGTGCCTGGAGTGTAGGAGGCACCATATATTTT.

This clone was detected only a few times. CDR3 bases: TGTGCCAGCAGACCGGGGGGGGCCTACGAGCAGTACTTC. Protein sequence: CASRPGGAYEQYF. The gene calls are TRBV7-2 and TRBJ2-7, with 8 bases matching TRBD2. Germline trimming cut 6 bases from V and 2 bases from J; bases unmatched to any gene: 3. The V gene's germline CDR1 is SGHTA and CDR2 FQGNSA. This CDR3 region has 13 residues.

This chain links TRBV9 with TRBJ2-5; 11 bases match TRBD2. Germline CDR1 reads SGDLS; CDR2 reads YYNGEE. This CDR3 region has 17 residues. V trimming: 6 bases; J trimming: 1 base; junction bases outside the gene matches: 11. The CDR3 loop is CASIMSLTSGAQETQYF. CDR3 DNA sequence: TGTGCCAGCATCATGTCCCTGACTAGCGGGGCCCAAGAGACCCAGTACTTC.

V usage is TRBV5-6 and J usage is TRBJ2-2; D ambiguous. This CDR3 is 16 amino acids long. V lost 0 bases to trimming and J lost 6 bases, with 15 bases between them. The germline V gene has CDR1 SGHDT and CDR2 YYEEEE. CDR3 DNA: TGTGCCAGCAGCTTGGTGGCAGGTTTTTCTCCCGGGGAGCTGTTTTTT. This encodes CASSLVAGFSPGELFF.

The chain recombines TRBV30 with TRBJ1-1, with no clear D. V dropped 3 bases and J dropped 0 bases, with 5 bases sitting between them. Germline CDR1 is GTSNPN and CDR2 is SVGIG (reference sequence). The length of the CDR3 is 12 residues. Written as DNA, the CDR3 is TGTGCCTGGAGCTTTTTGAACACTGAAGCTTTCTTT. It translates to CAWSFLNTEAFF. The whole variable domain, filled in from reference TRBV30 and TRBJ1-1, reads SQTIHQWPATLVQPVGSPLSLECTVEGTSNPNLYWYRQAAGRGLQLLFYSVGIGQISSEVPQNLSASRPQDRQFILSSKKLLLSDSGFYLCAWSFLNTEAFFGQGTRLTVV.

This clone occurred a few times. The J gene is TRBJ1-1, the V gene TRBV18; D unclear. V lost 4 bases, J lost 1 base, and 13 bases lay in between. There are 15 residues in the CDR3. Germline CDR1 KGHSH, CDR2 LQKENI. The chain's CDR3 is CASSRQTNPNTEAFF. In DNA form, the CDR3 reads TGTGCCAGCTCACGTCAAACAAACCCGAACACTGAAGCTTTCTTT.

This clone has a handful of counts. This chain uses TRBV2 with TRBJ2-1, with 8 nucleotides matching TRBD1. The CDR3 is made up of 14 amino acids. V lost 2 bases and J lost 7; bases outside the gene matches: 4. In germline, CDR1 is SNHLY, CDR2 FYNNEI. The CDR3 reads CASSEQGARNEQFF. As DNA, the CDR3 is TGTGCCAGCAGTGAACAGGGGGCGCGGAATGAGCAGTTCTTC.

The CDR3, as DNA: TGTGCCAGCAGCAGGGACAGACGGAAGGCAGATACGCAGTATTTT. This sequence encodes CASSRDRRKADTQYF. This chain links TRBV2 with TRBJ2-3; 7 bases agree with TRBD1. V dropped 6 bases and J dropped 4; count of bases not matched to a gene: 10. Germline CDR1 is SNHLY and CDR2 is FYNNEI. CDR3 length: 15 residues.